Included here is one T cell receptor beta chain sequence, with context. What this receptor recognizes is not known. No base quality information exists; no much larger clone differs at one position. TCRbeta CDR3 regions were amplified from genomic DNA by means of the immunoSEQ Assay, a bias-controlled multiplex PCR. The study's own analysis went as follows. The number of nucleated cells in each sample was estimated by amplification of reference gene primers within the assay. Sequence reads were collapsed and filtered to measure the absolute abundance of every unique TCRbeta CDR3 rearrangement. For each sample, productive Simpson clonality was calculated by taking the square root of Simpson's diversity index across productive rearrangements. What TCRdb holds here is the immuneACCESS table cut down to in-frame rearrangements. Part of the clones is not present; checked against another copy, under half of the missing clones reflect an unresolved V gene, and the others are unexplained. V, J and clone size derive from that table, while D and trimming were established from the DNA sequence. For this sample the table gives approximately 250,000 clones, of which nearly 95% were detected only once. The ten largest clones represent 0.8% to 0.95% of the sample.

This entry belongs to a study of blood T cell repertoires in COVID-19 (dated by TCRdb to 2018 to 2021). With respect to the entire study: Samples from collaborators originated in the United States, Italy and Spain and spanned both the acute and convalescent phases of COVID-19. HLA class I and class II types, where available, came from metadata supplied by the sample provider rather than from assay-based typing. Samples were obtained from the ongoing ImmuneRACE study (first 160 participants) and from 1,254 subjects provided by 6 global collaborators. Deeply sampled blood TCRbeta repertoires from subjects exposed to, actively infected with, or recovered from COVID-19 were included in the dataset. The sample metadata nearly always contained a de-identified subject ID, COVID-19 status, age in years and sex. The material from the prospective study consisted of cDNA or gDNA derived from T cells, B-cell-depleted T cells, or PBMCs. A freely available public database, intended as a resource for researchers studying the immune response to SARS-CoV-2, is where the repertoires were released.

In Seattle, one collaborating source enrolled patients while the infection was active and tracked those patients longitudinally over the course of disease. Each collaborating institution followed its own protocols to collect whole blood in K2EDTA tubes. For TCRbeta analysis, collaborators shipped samples as frozen whole blood, isolated PBMCs, or DNA extracted from either of those sample types. Study-wide conclusions, independent of this receptor: Clinical and demographic metadata were provided uncurated, with the amount varying by source and participant.

The CDR3 covers 16 residues, taking in both the cysteine and the phenylalanine. Of all the DNA, just the CDR3 is kept, 48 bases in frame from base 1. Trimming accounts for 4 bases at V and 5 bases at J, while the number of junction bases matched to no gene is 10. CDR1 and CDR2 are read off the germline V gene as MGHRA and YSYEKL. The sequence came from a man aged 25 to 40 with COVID-19, enrolled during active disease. The receptor chain draws on TRBV4-1 and TRBJ2-5, and 10 junction bases match TRBD1. Sequenced material: peripheral blood. The nucleotide sequence reads as follows: TGCGCCAGCAGCCTTTTCGACAGGGGGCTCAAGGAGACCCAGTACTTC. This codes for CASSLFDRGLKETQYF.